The TCR beta chain described here comes from a study of cytomegalovirus exposure and HLA in healthy donors. Trimming pared 5 bases from V and 8 bases from J, leaving 16 bases between. CDR3 size: 14 residues. The germline V gene encodes CDR1 MNHEY and CDR2 SVGAGI. Of note for this clone: Its cognate antigen is unknown.

The primer mix had 60 Vbeta and 13 Jbeta primers. Libraries were prepared by immunoSEQ multiplex PCR; TCRdb keeps only in-frame clonotypes and omits some of them. The profile covers 90,000 to 110,000 clones, with approximately 16% appearing a single time and roughly 0.89% taken by the ten largest. Overall study findings and caveats: It was shown in a later analysis that HLA-associated TCR beta chains were more clonally expanded than other, equally common chains.

The sequencing sample was made of PBMCs. This TCR was recovered from a female donor in good health and CMV-seronegative. The chain has TRBV6-5 and TRBJ2-1; the D gene is possibly TRBD2 (6 bases). The CDR3 coding sequence is TGTGCCAGCAGTCCTTCCGGGAGACCCCATGAGCAGTTCTTC. Residues: CASSPSGRPHEQFF.